This T cell receptor (beta chain) was profiled in a study of control samples from healthy donors and cancer patients. Generated by immunoSEQ multiplex PCR, the TCRdb table keeps only in-frame clones and is missing some. The top ten hold 28% of the sample, which has about 70,000 clones, nearly 85% seen once. The V segment lost 5 bases and the J segment 4 bases; nucleotides outside the gene matches: 2. Germline V gene lookup returns CDR1 SGHTA and CDR2 FQGNSA. The CDR3 is 14 amino acids. What was sequenced was blood. The receptor was derived from a man between 45 and 60 years old in good health. The V call is TRBV7-2, the J call TRBJ1-5; 10 nucleotides match TRBD1. CDR3 loop: CASSRTGGNQPQHF. CDR3 sequence (DNA): TGTGCCAGCAGCCGGACAGGGGGAAATCAGCCCCAGCATTTT.